This is a list of T cell receptor beta chains from one sample in a study of CD4+ T cells in melanoma. The assay was immunoSEQ multiplex PCR, and TCRdb's table has in-frame clones only and misses some. The sample records 90,000 to 130,000 clones, 92% being singletons. Material: peripheral blood. Receptors originate from a human donor with melanoma. CDR3s include the opening cysteine and the closing phenylalanine or tryptophan. A D gene is named only where the DNA matches it firmly.

V gene	CDR3 length	J gene	D gene	CDR3 protein
TRBV4-3	14	TRBJ2-7	TRBD2	CASSQDRGGYEQYF
TRBV7-2	14	TRBJ2-5	NA	CASSRRPPGETQYF
TRBV6-1	13	TRBJ1-2	NA	CASRGDGLYGYTF
TRBV7-9	17	TRBJ2-1	NA	CASSSLGSPLSYNEQFF
TRBV7-9	12	TRBJ1-2	NA	CASSPDNYGYTF
TRBV27	13	TRBJ2-3	NA	CASSLYLADTQYF
TRBV6-6	15	TRBJ2-3	NA	CASSYYTTSTDTQYF
TRBV6-5	14	TRBJ1-2	NA	CASSYSGTSHGYTF
TRBV9	14	TRBJ2-5	NA	CASSVAPAQETQYF
TRBV6-1	14	TRBJ1-1	NA	CASSEAGEYTEAFF
TRBV4-3	14	TRBJ2-7	TRBD1	CASSQRTGGYEQYF
TRBV19	18	TRBJ2-7	TRBD2	CASSRATSGGARSYEQYF
TRBV7-3	17	TRBJ2-7	TRBD2	CASSLAPGTSGMGEQYF
TRBV7-7	14	TRBJ2-3	NA	CASSRLTRTDTQYF
TRBV30	13	TRBJ2-3	TRBD2	CAAQRGAGDTQYF
TRBV7-2	12	TRBJ1-4	NA	CASSFSGEKLFF
TRBV30	13	TRBJ1-2	NA	CAWRSDAIYGYTF
TRBV10-3	14	TRBJ2-1	TRBD2	CAISAVAGVSEQFF
TRBV2	14	TRBJ2-3	TRBD2	CASRTSGGRNTQYF
TRBV9	15	TRBJ1-1	NA	CASSVAGSRTTEAFF